The T cell receptor (beta chain) described here comes from a study of blood T cell repertoires in COVID-19. About the study: Sources were T cells, B-cell-depleted T cells, or PBMCs; the material itself was cDNA or gDNA.

The junction had 11 bases not matched to a gene; V was cut back by 0 bases and J by 6 bases. This CDR3 has 16 amino acids. CDR1 and CDR2 from the germline V gene are SGDLS and YYNGEE. Original analysis: Estimated nucleated cell counts came from reference gene primer amplification. Sequenced by immunoSEQ multiplex PCR; TCRdb stores in-frame clones only, minus some. V and J calls and clone size are given by that table; D and trimming were obtained from the DNA. This sample has 25,000 to 35,000 clones; about 90% occur once, and the top ten carry approximately 5.4%. This clone came up a few times. Sequencing was performed on peripheral blood. The chain uses TRBV9 and TRBJ1-2; 7 bases map to TRBD1. The receptor comes from a man in his fifties or sixties with active COVID-19. In DNA form, the CDR3 reads TGTGCCAGCAGCGTAGACCGGACAGGTCTAGGGGATGGCTACACCTTC. It yields the protein CASSVDRTGLGDGYTF.